This T cell receptor (beta chain) was retrieved from a study of cytomegalovirus exposure and HLA in healthy donors. General study findings and limits: Researchers counted around 180 TCR beta chains as cytomegalovirus-associated.

The table came from immunoSEQ multiplex PCR; TCRdb's copy has only in-frame clones and leaves some out. The sample lists under 300,000 clones; 65% to 90% were seen once. CDR3 length equals 14 residues. Germline V gene lookup returns CDR1 SGHNT and CDR2 YENEEA. V lost 3 bases and J lost 1, with 8 bases in between. A remark on this clone: Its matching antigen is unknown.

The validation cohort, a group of more than 95 subjects, included the donors and was separate from the roughly 670-subject first cohort. The specimen sequenced was PBMCs. The TCR comes from a woman between 18 and 30 years old in good health and CMV-seronegative. This chain connects TRBV11-3 to TRBJ2-3, with TRBD1 as a possible D gene (5 bases). CDR3 region: CASSLIGGTDTQYF. CDR3 coding DNA: TGTGCCAGCAGCTTGATAGGGGGCACAGATACGCAGTATTTT.